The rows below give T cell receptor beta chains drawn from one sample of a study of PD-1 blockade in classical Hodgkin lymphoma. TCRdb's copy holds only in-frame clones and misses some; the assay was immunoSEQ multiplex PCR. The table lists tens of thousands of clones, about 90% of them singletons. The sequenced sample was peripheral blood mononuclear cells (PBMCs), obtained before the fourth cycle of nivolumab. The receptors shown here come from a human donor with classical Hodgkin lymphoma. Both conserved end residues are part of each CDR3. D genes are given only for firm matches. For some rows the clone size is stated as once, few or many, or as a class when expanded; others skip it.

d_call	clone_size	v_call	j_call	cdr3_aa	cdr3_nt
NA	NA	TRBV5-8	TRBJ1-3	CASSLFRLGPGNTIYF	TGTGCCAGCAGCTTGTTCAGGTTGGGCCCTGGAAACACCATATATTTT
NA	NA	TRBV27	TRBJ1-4	CASSFDGPNNEKLFF	TGTGCCAGCAGTTTTGACGGGCCTAATAATGAAAAACTGTTTTTT
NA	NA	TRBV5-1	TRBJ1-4	CASSFRALNEKLFF	TGCGCCAGCAGCTTTCGGGCGCTCAATGAAAAACTGTTTTTT
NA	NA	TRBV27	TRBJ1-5	CASGLGKDQPQHF	TGTGCCAGCGGCTTGGGGAAAGATCAGCCCCAGCATTTT
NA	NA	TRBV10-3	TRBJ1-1	CAIRTPGGSEAFF	TGTGCCATCAGGACACCTGGAGGGTCTGAAGCTTTCTTT
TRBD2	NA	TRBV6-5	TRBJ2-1	CASSSPLAGQINEQFF	TGTGCCAGCAGTTCCCCCCTAGCGGGGCAGATCAATGAGCAGTTCTTC
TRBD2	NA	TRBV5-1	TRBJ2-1	CASSWGTRSLDEQFF	TGCGCCAGCAGCTGGGGGACTAGGTCTTTGGATGAGCAGTTCTTC
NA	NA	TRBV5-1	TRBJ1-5	CASSPDGDNQPQHF	TGCGCCAGCAGCCCGGACGGAGACAATCAGCCCCAGCATTTT
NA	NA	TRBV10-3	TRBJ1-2	CAISRRHIGYTF	TGTGCCATCTCGAGACGGCATATTGGCTACACCTTC
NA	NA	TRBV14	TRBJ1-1	CASSQSRIRDTLDTEAFF	TGTGCCAGCAGCCAAAGTCGCATACGGGACACCCTGGACACTGAAGCTTTCTTT
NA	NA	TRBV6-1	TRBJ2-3	CASTYDTDTQYF	TGTGCCAGCACTTACGACACAGATACGCAGTATTTT
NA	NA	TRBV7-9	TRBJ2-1	CASSLDPSYNEQFF	TGTGCCAGCAGCTTGGACCCTTCTTACAATGAGCAGTTCTTC
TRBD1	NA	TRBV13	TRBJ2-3	CASSFNDRGRADTQYF	TGTGCCAGCAGCTTTAATGACAGGGGGCGGGCAGATACGCAGTATTTT
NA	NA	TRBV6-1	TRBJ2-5	CASSDLRVARETQYF	TGTGCCAGCAGTGACCTCCGGGTTGCCCGGGAGACCCAGTACTTC
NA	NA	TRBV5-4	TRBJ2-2	CASSSEPGSDTGELFF	TGTGCCAGCAGCTCCGAGCCAGGGTCGGACACCGGGGAGCTGTTTTTT
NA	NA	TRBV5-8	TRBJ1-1	CASSLERDFTEAFF	TGTGCCAGCAGCTTGGAAAGGGATTTCACTGAAGCTTTCTTT
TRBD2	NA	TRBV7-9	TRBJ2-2	CASSPPRLAGAGELFF	TGTGCCAGCAGCCCGCCCAGACTAGCGGGGGCCGGGGAGCTGTTTTTT
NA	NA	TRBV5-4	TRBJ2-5	CASKGAGPYQETQYF	TGTGCCAGCAAGGGAGCAGGGCCGTACCAAGAGACCCAGTACTTC
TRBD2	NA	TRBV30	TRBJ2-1	CAWSVKGTNEKQFF	TGTGCCTGGAGTGTTAAAGGGACTAATGAGAAGCAGTTCTTC
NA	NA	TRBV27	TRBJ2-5	CASSRTVQETQYF	TGTGCCAGCAGCCGGACAGTACAAGAGACCCAGTACTTC
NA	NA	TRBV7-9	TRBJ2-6	CASSSDRPTLWVLTF	TGTGCCAGCAGCTCAGACAGACCCACCCTCTGGGTCCTGACTTTC
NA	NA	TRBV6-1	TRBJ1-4	CASSEWDYEPNEKLFF	TGTGCCAGCAGTGAATGGGACTACGAGCCTAATGAAAAACTGTTTTTT
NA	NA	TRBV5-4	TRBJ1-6	CASRPDLEDSPLHF	TGTGCCAGCAGACCGGACCTAGAGGATTCACCCCTCCACTTT
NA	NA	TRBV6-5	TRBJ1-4	CASSYGLPTNEKLFF	TGTGCCAGCAGTTACGGGCTGCCAACTAATGAAAAACTGTTTTTT
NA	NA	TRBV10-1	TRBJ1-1	CASSESSTDEAFF	TGCGCCAGCAGTGAGTCGTCGACAGATGAAGCTTTCTTT
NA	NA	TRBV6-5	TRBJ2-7	CASSYSMSDEQYF	TGTGCCAGCAGTTACTCGATGAGTGACGAGCAGTACTTC
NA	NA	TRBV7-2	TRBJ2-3	CASFPRTDTQYF	TGTGCCAGCTTCCCCCGCACAGATACGCAGTATTTT
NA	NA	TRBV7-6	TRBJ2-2	CASSLGANTGELFF	TGTGCCAGCAGCTTGGGGGCGAACACCGGGGAGCTGTTTTTT
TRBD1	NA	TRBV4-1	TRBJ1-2	CASSESQGVVYGYTF	TGCGCCAGCAGTGAATCTCAGGGGGTGGTCTATGGCTACACCTTC
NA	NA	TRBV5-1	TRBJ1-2	CASSRAQQGTYGYTF	TGCGCCAGCAGCAGAGCTCAGCAGGGGACCTATGGCTACACCTTC
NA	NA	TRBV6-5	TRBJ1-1	CASSYTDGEAFF	TGTGCCAGCAGTTACACAGACGGTGAAGCTTTCTTT
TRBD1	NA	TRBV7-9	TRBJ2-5	CASSWPGQGTETQYF	TGTGCCAGCAGCTGGCCGGGACAGGGGACGGAGACCCAGTACTTC
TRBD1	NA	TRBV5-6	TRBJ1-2	CASSPTGGNYGYTF	TGTGCCAGCAGCCCGACAGGGGGCAACTATGGCTACACCTTC
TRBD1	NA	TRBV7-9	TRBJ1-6	CASSPGTGRSPLHF	TGTGCCAGCAGTCCCGGGACAGGGCGCTCACCCCTCCACTTT
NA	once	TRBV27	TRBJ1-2	CASSNTGTPYGYTF	TGTGCCAGCAGCAATACCGGGACTCCCTATGGCTACACCTTC
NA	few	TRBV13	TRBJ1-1	CASTQGDDLRVTEAFF	TGTGCCAGCACCCAAGGGGACGACCTCCGGGTAACTGAAGCTTTCTTT
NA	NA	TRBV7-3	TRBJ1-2	CASSLDRDNYGYTF	TGTGCCAGCAGCTTAGACAGAGACAACTATGGCTACACCTTC
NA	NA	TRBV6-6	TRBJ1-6	CASSYSDPGIGSPLHF	TGTGCCAGCAGTTACTCGGATCCGGGAATAGGTTCACCCCTCCACTTT
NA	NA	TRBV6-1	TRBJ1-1	CASIGLFLGTEAFF	TGTGCCAGCATAGGGCTTTTTCTGGGCACTGAAGCTTTCTTT
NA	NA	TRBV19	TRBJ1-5	CASAGGWRQPQHF	TGTGCCAGCGCGGGAGGGTGGCGACAGCCCCAGCATTTT
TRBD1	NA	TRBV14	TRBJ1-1	CASSRLNRGRAEAFF	TGTGCCAGCAGCCGCCTTAACAGGGGGCGGGCTGAAGCTTTCTTT
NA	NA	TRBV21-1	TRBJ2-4	CASSIAGGRRNIQYF	TGTGCCAGCAGCATCGCGGGGGGTCGGCGGAACATTCAGTACTTC
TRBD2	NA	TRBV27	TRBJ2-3	CASRRAGAYSDTQYF	TGTGCCAGCAGGCGAGCGGGGGCCTATTCAGATACGCAGTATTTT
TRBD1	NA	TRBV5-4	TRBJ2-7	CASSPATGEVEQYF	TGTGCCAGCAGCCCGGCGACAGGGGAGGTCGAGCAGTACTTC
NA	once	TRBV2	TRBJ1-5	CASSGAVGNQPQHF	TGTGCCAGCAGTGGGGCAGTGGGCAATCAGCCCCAGCATTTT
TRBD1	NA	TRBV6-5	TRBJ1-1	CASSYSSGQTREAFF	TGTGCCAGCAGTTACTCTTCGGGACAGACAAGGGAAGCTTTCTTT
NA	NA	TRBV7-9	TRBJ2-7	CASSQRTLYEQYF	TGTGCCAGCAGCCAAAGGACTCTCTACGAGCAGTACTTC
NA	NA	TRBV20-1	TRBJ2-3	CSARAGNTQYF	TGCAGTGCTAGGGCAGGGAATACGCAGTATTTT
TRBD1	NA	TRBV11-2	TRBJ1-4	CASSSYTQGQEKLFF	TGTGCCAGCAGCTCCTATACACAGGGGCAGGAAAAACTGTTTTTT
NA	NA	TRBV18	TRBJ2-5	CASSSKKDSQETQYF	TGTGCCAGCTCAAGTAAAAAGGACAGCCAAGAGACCCAGTACTTC
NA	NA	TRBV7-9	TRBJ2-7	CASSSPEGGSYEQYF	TGTGCCAGCAGCTCCCCGGAGGGCGGCTCCTACGAGCAGTACTTC
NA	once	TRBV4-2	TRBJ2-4	CASSQEPRETKNIQYF	TGTGCCAGCAGCCAAGAACCGAGGGAGACCAAAAACATTCAGTACTTC
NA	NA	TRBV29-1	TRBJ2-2	CSADKGGTGELFF	TGCAGCGCCGACAAGGGGGGTACCGGGGAGCTGTTTTTT
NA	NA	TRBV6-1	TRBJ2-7	CASSGPDQRLSYEQYF	TGTGCCAGCAGTGGACCGGACCAGCGCCTCTCCTACGAGCAGTACTTC
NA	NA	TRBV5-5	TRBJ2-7	CASRRLQAYEQYF	TGTGCCAGCAGAAGACTACAGGCCTACGAGCAGTACTTC
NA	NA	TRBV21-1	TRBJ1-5	CASSTGRWNQPQHF	TGTGCCAGCAGCACTGGACGCTGGAATCAGCCCCAGCATTTT
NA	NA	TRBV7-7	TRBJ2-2	CASSPSAVPGELFF	TGTGCTAGCAGCCCGTCGGCAGTTCCCGGGGAGCTGTTTTTT
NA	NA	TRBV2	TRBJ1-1	CASSQIAGGLQNTEAFF	TGTGCCAGCAGCCAAATAGCGGGGGGGCTTCAGAACACTGAAGCTTTCTTT
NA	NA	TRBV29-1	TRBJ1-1	CSVERRERGEAFF	TGCAGCGTTGAACGCAGGGAAAGGGGTGAAGCTTTCTTT
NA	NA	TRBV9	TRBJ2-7	CASSVGDPPLEQYF	TGTGCCAGCAGCGTAGGGGATCCCCCTCTCGAGCAGTACTTC